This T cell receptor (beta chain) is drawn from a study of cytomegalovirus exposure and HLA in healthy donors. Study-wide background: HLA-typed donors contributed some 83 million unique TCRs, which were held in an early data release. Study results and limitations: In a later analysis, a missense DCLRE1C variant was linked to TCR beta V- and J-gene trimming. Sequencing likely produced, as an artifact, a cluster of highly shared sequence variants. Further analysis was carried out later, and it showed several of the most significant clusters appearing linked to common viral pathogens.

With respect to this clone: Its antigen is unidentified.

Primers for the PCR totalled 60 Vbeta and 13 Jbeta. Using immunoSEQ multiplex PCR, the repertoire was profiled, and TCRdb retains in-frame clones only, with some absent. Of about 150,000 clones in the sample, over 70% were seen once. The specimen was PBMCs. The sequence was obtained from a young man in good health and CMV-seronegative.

CDR3: CAVGHTTKNGELFF. CDR3 DNA sequence: TGTGCCGTCGGACACACCACTAAGAACGGGGAGCTGTTTTTT. The V call is TRBV6-1, the J call TRBJ2-2, with D perhaps matching TRBD1 (5 bases). The CDR3 loop spans 14 amino acids. V gave up 11 bases and J gave up 7 bases, with 20 bases separating them. CDR1 and CDR2 from the germline V gene are MNHNS and SASEGT.